Described below is a single T cell receptor (beta chain) sequence and its context. No antigen is known for it. From germline, CDR1 is SGHAT and CDR2 FQNNGV. CDR3 size: 16 residues. Trimming took 3 bases from V and 4 from J; bases not matched to a gene: 11. This entry belongs to a study of cytomegalovirus exposure and HLA in healthy donors. Study observations and caveats: Later analysis showed most CMV-associated TCR beta chains appearing HLA-restricted.

Primers: 60 Vbeta forward and 13 Jbeta reverse. The repertoire was sequenced with immunoSEQ multiplex PCR; TCRdb's copy has only in-frame clones and lacks some. The repertoire has about 92,000 clones, around four fifths of them found once; the top ten carry over 5%. The chain is built from TRBV11-2 and TRBJ2-7, with 8 bases that match TRBD1. The receptor was isolated from a woman between 18 and 30 years old in good health and CMV-seropositive. Material: PBMCs. The CDR3 loop is CASSFPRGREDYEQYF. CDR3 DNA: TGTGCCAGCAGCTTCCCCAGGGGGCGCGAAGATTACGAGCAGTACTTC.